This T cell receptor (beta chain) was identified in a study of T-cell memory formation after mild COVID-19. Study information: Most TCR clusters belonged to a single donor.

MiXCR, run by TCRdb on the 5' RACE reads, gives a single entry per CDR3 protein. The data contain roughly 410,000 distinct CDR3 sequences, 24% of them singletons. Unmatched junction bases numbered 6, after V lost 4 bases and J lost 3 bases. This CDR3 has 16 residues. The study's findings and limits: CD4+ clones that contracted lay mainly in CM and EM; CD8+ ones lay in EMRA. Pre-infection memory carried some responding clones, suggesting that cross-reactive memory joined. Contracting clones from day 15 to 85 had balanced CD4/CD8; later expanders favoured CD4+.

This clonotype was counted between two and nine times. Its antigen is not known. The clonotype comes from an adult woman who had mild COVID-19 (a few samples of this study predate the infection). Cell type and time point are not known. The sequencing input was PBMCs or a T cell subset sorted from them (not recorded which). The rearrangement links TRBV12-3 or TRBV12-4 to TRBJ1-3; 10 positions match TRBD1. CDR3 sequence: CASSSSTGGFGNTIYF. CDR3 in DNA: TGTGCCAGCAGTTCCTCGACAGGGGGCTTTGGAAACACCATATATTTT.